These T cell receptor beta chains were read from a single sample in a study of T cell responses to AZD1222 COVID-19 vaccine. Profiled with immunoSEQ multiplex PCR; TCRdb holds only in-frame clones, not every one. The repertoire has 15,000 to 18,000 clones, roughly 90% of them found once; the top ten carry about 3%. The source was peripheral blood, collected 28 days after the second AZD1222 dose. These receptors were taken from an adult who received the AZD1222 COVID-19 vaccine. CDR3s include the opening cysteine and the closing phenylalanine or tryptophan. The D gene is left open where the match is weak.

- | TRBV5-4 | CASSLEWGRAFF
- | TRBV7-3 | CATTSDTGELFF
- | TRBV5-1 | CASSLGSSATEAFF
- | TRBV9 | CASSVGGRGNQPQHF
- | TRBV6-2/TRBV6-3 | CASRYPRQSMNTEAFF
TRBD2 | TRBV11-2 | CASSLGTSGSSYNEQFF
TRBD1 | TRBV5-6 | CASSSAGVYRDRVYGYTF
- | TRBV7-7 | CASSLYGEDTQYF
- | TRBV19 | CASSSTPNTEAFF
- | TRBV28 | CASSLPRGANEKLFF
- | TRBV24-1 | CATSDFRDSQATDTQYF
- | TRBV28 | CASSLRTPGALVGYTF
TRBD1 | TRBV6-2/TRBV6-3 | CASSGTGGRNQPQHF
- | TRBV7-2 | CASSFGGQFSNQPQHF
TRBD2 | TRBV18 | CASSPLAGGNYNEQFF
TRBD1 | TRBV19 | CASSTGQGGGETQYF
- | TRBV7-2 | CASSLAMTDTQYF
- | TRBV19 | CASSEDSYGYTF
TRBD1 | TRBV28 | CASRTPRQGGTREQYF
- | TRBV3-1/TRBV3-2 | CASSQGSEDSPLHF
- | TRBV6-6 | CASSPPEGSNSPLHF
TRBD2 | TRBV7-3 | CASSLSVAGGGEQFF
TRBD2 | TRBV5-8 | CASSPGTSGSKETQYF
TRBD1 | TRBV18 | CASSPDRGSSGNTIYF
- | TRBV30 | CAWGQPIRNSPLHF
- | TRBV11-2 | CASSLVTGISTEAFF
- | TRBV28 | CASSFSGSGGNTIYF
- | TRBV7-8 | CASSLGTSSSWSDTQYF
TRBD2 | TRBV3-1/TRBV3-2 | CASSQVGTSGRAYEQYF
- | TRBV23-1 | CASSRPGHSSYEQYF
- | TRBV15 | CATSRGQSSYNSPLHF
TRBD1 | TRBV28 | CASSLVGQIWNEQFF
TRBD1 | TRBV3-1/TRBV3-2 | CASSQNTGAEAFF
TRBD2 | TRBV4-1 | CASSQAKLAGDTQYF
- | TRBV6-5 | CASSYSRGLYTEAFF
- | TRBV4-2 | CASSWGQRVETQYF
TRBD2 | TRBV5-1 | CASSYRTSGRRGAGRETQYF
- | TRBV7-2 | CASSIGTSNYGYTF
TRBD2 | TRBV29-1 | CSVEVVGSGLYNEQFF
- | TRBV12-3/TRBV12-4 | CASILPRGRAFF
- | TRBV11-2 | CASSPPGATFNYGYTF
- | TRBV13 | CASSDGHLNTEAFF
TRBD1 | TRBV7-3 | CASRRGQGTRQDGKNIQYF
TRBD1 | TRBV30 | CAWSVLGTADSGNTIYF
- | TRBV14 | CASSHDRPWTPNGYTF
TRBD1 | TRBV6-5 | CASKTGDNSPLHF
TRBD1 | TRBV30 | CAWRPPGQRNEKLFF
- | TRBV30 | CAWKFWGKETQYF
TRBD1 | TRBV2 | CASRLWDRGRQPQHF
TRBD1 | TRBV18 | CASSRTGTGNNSPLHF
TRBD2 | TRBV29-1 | CSVAGTSGIEQYF
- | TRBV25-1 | CATDGLTEAFF
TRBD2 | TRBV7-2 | CASSLTSGGAVEQFF
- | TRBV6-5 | CASSYLANRVDGYTF
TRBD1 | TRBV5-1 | CASSPGGGADTQYF
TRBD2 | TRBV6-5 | CASSYKAGEITDTQYF
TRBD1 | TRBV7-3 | CASSLKAGGGDEQYF
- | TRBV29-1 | CSVESLGETQYF
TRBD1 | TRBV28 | CASSTPGQGFANTGELFF